These T cell receptor beta chains were read from a single sample in a study of technical replicates of blood from a few donors. The protocol was immunoSEQ multiplex PCR, while the TCRdb copy is restricted to in-frame clones and leaves out a portion. The sample shows more than 90,000 clones, nearly 97% of them seen only once. The sample comprised T cells isolated from PBMCs. The receptors were gathered from a human donor in good health. Both conserved end residues are part of each CDR3. D genes are given only for firm matches. Size is omitted from some rows. Given values are once, few, many or a class for expanded clones.

clone_size	d_call	v_call	j_call	cdr3_aa	cdr3_nt
-	TRBD1	TRBV7-3	TRBJ2-1	CALSLRGPLKYNEQFF	TGTGCCCTCAGCTTAAGGGGGCCTCTCAAATACAATGAGCAGTTCTTC
-	TRBD2	TRBV19	TRBJ2-1	CASTRTSGTQKQFF	TGTGCCAGTACCCGTACTAGCGGGACCCAGAAGCAGTTCTTC
-	-	TRBV2	TRBJ2-1	CASRGPTATPKDIYNEQFF	TGTGCCAGCAGGGGCCCGACGGCTACCCCTAAAGATATTTACAATGAGCAGTTCTTC
-	TRBD1	TRBV18	TRBJ1-4	CASSPEGQVICHRTNEKLFF	TGTGCCAGCTCACCAGAAGGACAGGTAATTTGCCATCGGACTAATGAAAAACTGTTTTTT
-	TRBD1	TRBV5-1	TRBJ2-2	CASSDQGAPGELFF	TGCGCCAGCAGCGATCAGGGGGCCCCCGGGGAGCTGTTTTTT
once	TRBD1	TRBV5-1	TRBJ2-2	CASTGTGNTGELFF	TGCGCCAGCACGGGGACAGGGAACACCGGGGAGCTGTTTTTT
-	TRBD1	TRBV19	TRBJ2-3	CASSTDRAEDTQYF	TGTGCCAGTAGTACCGACAGGGCGGAGGATACGCAGTATTTT
-	-	TRBV7-9	TRBJ2-7	CASSLGVGGSYEQYF	TGTGCCAGCAGCTTAGGGGTGGGAGGCTCCTACGAGCAGTACTTC
-	-	TRBV28	TRBJ1-2	CASRQTVYGYTF	TGTGCCAGCAGACAGACGGTCTATGGCTACACCTTC
-	TRBD1	TRBV11-2	TRBJ2-1	CASTPTGKVEQFF	TGTGCCAGCACCCCGACAGGGAAGGTTGAGCAGTTCTTC
-	-	TRBV7-6	TRBJ2-2	CASSPLGEGRNTGELFF	TGTGCCAGCAGCCCCTTGGGCGAGGGTAGGAACACCGGGGAGCTGTTTTTT
-	TRBD2	TRBV2	TRBJ2-7	CATGAGGPAYEQYF	TGTGCCACCGGGGCGGGGGGACCAGCCTACGAGCAGTACTTC
-	TRBD1	TRBV11-2	TRBJ2-7	CASSISRDRVSYEQYF	TGTGCCAGCAGCATCTCGCGGGACAGGGTTTCCTACGAGCAGTACTTC
-	-	TRBV6-5	TRBJ1-4	CASSYSRDGYEKLFF	TGTGCCAGCAGTTACTCACGGGATGGGTATGAAAAACTGTTTTTT
-	TRBD2	TRBV6-5	TRBJ2-3	CASSTGTRRTDTQYF	TGTGCCAGCAGTACCGGGACTAGGCGCACAGATACGCAGTATTTT
few	TRBD1	TRBV6-1	TRBJ1-5	CASSKEGGHQPQHF	TGTGCCAGCAGTAAGGAAGGGGGCCATCAGCCCCAGCATTTT
-	-	TRBV6-6	TRBJ1-2	CASSYSTITDNYGYTF	TGTGCCAGCAGTTACTCGACCATCACAGATAACTATGGCTACACCTTC
-	-	TRBV14	TRBJ1-1	CASSHRQNTEAFF	TGTGCCAGCAGCCACCGACAGAACACTGAAGCTTTCTTT
-	TRBD2	TRBV18	TRBJ2-1	CASSPGGSYNEQFF	TGTGCCAGCTCACCGGGGGGGTCCTACAATGAGCAGTTCTTC
-	-	TRBV19	TRBJ2-3	CASSIYISADTQYF	TGTGCCAGTAGTATTTATATAAGCGCAGATACGCAGTATTTT
-	-	TRBV5-1	TRBJ2-1	CASSLVSIEQFF	TGCGCCAGCAGCTTGGTGTCAATTGAGCAGTTCTTC
-	-	TRBV5-1	TRBJ1-2	CASSLAQYGYTF	TGCGCCAGCAGCTTGGCACAGTATGGCTACACCTTC
-	TRBD2	TRBV7-9	TRBJ2-1	CASSQPLGSAGGLHEQFF	TGTGCCAGCAGCCAACCTCTGGGTTCTGCGGGAGGGCTCCATGAGCAGTTCTTC
-	TRBD2	TRBV27	TRBJ2-1	CASSFQGSGGGQFF	TGTGCCAGCAGTTTCCAAGGTAGCGGGGGCGGGCAGTTCTTC
-	-	TRBV9	TRBJ2-7	CASSPTGLYYEQYF	TGTGCCAGCAGCCCCACTGGACTGTACTACGAGCAGTACTTC
once	TRBD1	TRBV27	TRBJ1-2	CASSSNQGAHYGYTF	TGTGCCAGCAGCTCTAACCAGGGGGCCCACTATGGCTACACCTTC
-	-	TRBV27	TRBJ1-1	CASSFSDLNTEAFF	TGTGCCAGCAGTTTCTCGGACTTGAACACTGAAGCTTTCTTT
-	-	TRBV7-3	TRBJ2-3	CASSTSRLDTQYF	TGTGCCAGCAGCACCTCTAGGTTAGATACGCAGTATTTT
-	TRBD2	TRBV5-1	TRBJ2-5	CASKGSSGGYQETQYF	TGCGCCAGCAAGGGGTCGAGCGGGGGGTACCAAGAGACCCAGTACTTC
-	-	TRBV5-5	TRBJ2-7	CASSFSLDVAAYEQYF	TGTGCCAGCAGCTTCTCCCTCGACGTAGCGGCCTACGAGCAGTACTTC
-	-	TRBV6-5	TRBJ2-5	CASSRSHREETQYF	TGTGCCAGCAGTCGCTCGCACAGGGAAGAGACCCAGTACTTC
-	-	TRBV4-1	TRBJ1-5	CASSPQGQSNQPQHF	TGCGCCAGCAGTCCCCAGGGCCAAAGCAATCAGCCCCAGCATTTT
-	TRBD2	TRBV11-2	TRBJ2-1	CAGGTSGGDNEQFF	TGTGCCGGGGGGACTAGCGGGGGTGACAATGAGCAGTTCTTC
-	TRBD2	TRBV5-4	TRBJ2-5	CASSLSSYLAGGQETQYF	TGTGCCAGCAGCTTGTCCTCCTATCTAGCGGGGGGGCAAGAGACCCAGTACTTC
-	-	TRBV20-1	TRBJ2-1	CSARGLNEQFF	TGCAGTGCTAGAGGGCTCAATGAGCAGTTCTTC
-	TRBD2	TRBV30	TRBJ2-1	CAWIGLAGNEQFF	TGTGCCTGGATCGGGTTAGCGGGGAATGAGCAGTTCTTC
-	-	TRBV11-2	TRBJ2-7	CASSLFVSAYEQYF	TGTGCCAGCAGCTTATTCGTCTCCGCGTACGAGCAGTACTTC
-	-	TRBV28	TRBJ2-1	CASSLLQGYEQFF	TGTGCCAGCAGTTTATTACAGGGCTATGAGCAGTTCTTC
-	TRBD1	TRBV6-5	TRBJ1-6	CASSYGTGGQSPLHF	TGTGCCAGCAGTTACGGGACAGGGGGTCAGTCACCCCTCCACTTT
-	-	TRBV28	TRBJ2-7	CASTRALVDYEQYF	TGTGCCAGCACCCGAGCACTAGTGGACTACGAGCAGTACTTC
-	-	TRBV27	TRBJ1-5	CASSFHGGSQPQHF	TGTGCCAGCAGTTTCCACGGGGGATCTCAGCCCCAGCATTTT
-	-	TRBV7-2	TRBJ1-5	CASSYRVGNQPQHF	TGTGCCAGCAGCTACAGGGTAGGCAATCAGCCCCAGCATTTT
-	-	TRBV19	TRBJ1-1	CASRVSPVLMNTEAFF	TGTGCCAGCAGGGTGTCTCCCGTCCTCATGAACACTGAAGCTTTCTTT
-	-	TRBV18	TRBJ2-3	CASLKPGQVTDTQYF	TGTGCCAGCTTAAAACCGGGACAAGTCACAGATACGCAGTATTTT
once	-	TRBV5-4	TRBJ2-2	CASSLLHTGELFF	TGTGCCAGCAGCTTACTACACACCGGGGAGCTGTTTTTT
-	TRBD2	TRBV6-6	TRBJ2-1	CASSKPGLAAYNEQFF	TGTGCCAGCAGTAAACCGGGACTAGCGGCCTACAATGAGCAGTTCTTC
-	-	TRBV28	TRBJ1-2	CASSLFTVYGYTF	TGTGCCAGCAGTTTATTTACGGTCTATGGCTACACCTTC
-	TRBD1	TRBV5-4	TRBJ2-3	CASSNDRQGRDTQYF	TGTGCCAGCAGCAATGACCGACAGGGACGAGATACGCAGTATTTT
-	-	TRBV9	TRBJ1-2	CASSVSQGVYGYTF	TGTGCCAGCAGCGTAAGCCAAGGGGTGTATGGCTACACCTTC
-	TRBD1	TRBV15	TRBJ2-3	CATSRGTGGMADTQYF	TGTGCCACCAGCAGAGGGACAGGGGGGATGGCAGATACGCAGTATTTT
many	-	TRBV30	TRBJ1-2	CAWIGGVRYGYTF	TGTGCCTGGATCGGAGGGGTTCGATATGGCTACACCTTC
-	TRBD2	TRBV28	TRBJ2-2	CASSLLGLNTGELFF	TGTGCCAGCAGTTTATTGGGACTAAACACCGGGGAGCTGTTTTTT
few	-	TRBV7-9	TRBJ2-5	CASSFGETQYF	TGTGCCAGCAGCTTCGGAGAGACCCAGTACTTC
-	TRBD1	TRBV29-1	TRBJ2-7	CSVGTGASYEQYF	TGCAGCGTAGGGACAGGGGCCTCCTACGAGCAGTACTTC
once	-	TRBV15	TRBJ2-1	CATQLLRYSGPRSYNEQFF	TGTGCCACCCAACTTTTACGGTACTCAGGTCCCCGCTCCTACAATGAGCAGTTCTTC
-	-	TRBV18	TRBJ2-2	CASSPRGGQLSSNTGELFF	TGTGCCAGCTCACCACGGGGTGGACAGCTAAGCTCGAACACCGGGGAGCTGTTTTTT
-	-	TRBV5-1	TRBJ2-7	CASSLGTESYEQYF	TGCGCCAGCAGCTTGGGGACAGAGAGTTACGAGCAGTACTTC
-	TRBD1	TRBV28	TRBJ1-2	CASSSSTGQNYGYTF	TGTGCCAGCAGTTCGTCGACGGGACAGAACTATGGCTACACCTTC
-	TRBD1	TRBV6-4	TRBJ1-2	CASRKSPGQGKEINYGYTF	TGTGCCAGCAGGAAGAGTCCGGGACAGGGAAAAGAAATCAACTATGGCTACACCTTC
once	TRBD1	TRBV5-4	TRBJ2-1	CASSWTGLSSYNEQFF	TGTGCCAGCAGCTGGACAGGTCTGAGCTCCTACAATGAGCAGTTCTTC